A single sample is the source of the 29 T cell receptor beta chains below, sequenced in a study of beta chain features in type 1 diabetes. Sequenced material consisted of expressed TCRB transcripts (all of the isolated RNA was reverse transcribed). Assay: immunoSEQ multiplex PCR; the TCRdb copy retains only in-frame clones and omits some. The sample includes fewer than 500,000 clones, approximately 15% of them seen just once. The source material was naive CD4+ T cells from blood. Receptor source: a man aged 30 to 39 in good health.

The rearrangement uses TRBV7-9 and TRBJ2-7, with TRBD1 matching 8 bases. The V gene end was trimmed by 5 bases and the J gene end by 0 bases; junction bases not matched to a gene: 3. The germline gives CDR1 SEHNR, CDR2 FQNEAQ (reference sequence). CDR3 length equals 14 residues. The CDR3 DNA reads as TGTGCCAGCAGCCACAGGGGGAGCTCCTACGAGCAGTACGTC. The encoded protein is CASSHRGSSYEQYV.

The rearrangement uses TRBV4-3 and TRBJ2-5, with D tentatively TRBD1 or TRBD2 (5 bases each). Trimming took 0 bases from V and 3 from J, leaving 11 bases between them. There are 15 residues in the CDR3. Germline V lookup: CDR1 LGHNA, CDR2 YSLEER. The CDR3 reads CASSQDRGREETQYF. The CDR3 nucleotides are TGCGCCAGCAGCCAAGATCGGGGCAGGGAAGAGACCCAGTACTTC.

The gene calls are TRBV5-1 and TRBJ2-7; 7 bases line up with TRBD2. The V and J ends lost 4 bases and 6 bases, in that order; junction bases with no gene match: 10. The CDR3 runs 14 residues. Germline CDR1 is SGHRS and CDR2 is YFSETQ. The CDR3 nucleotides read TGCGCCAGCAGCCCCGGGACCGGGAGGTCCGAGCAGTACGTC. It codes for CASSPGTGRSEQYV.

This sequence joins TRBV11-2 and TRBJ1-1, with a tentative D call TRBD1 (5 bases). Germline loops: CDR1 SGHAT, CDR2 FQNNGV. Trimming shortened V by 4 bases and J by 4 bases, and 10 bases separated the two germline ends. The CDR3 is made up of 13 amino acids. CDR3 loop: CASSYGQGTEAFF. CDR3 DNA: TGTGCCAGCAGCTACGGTCAGGGCACTGAAGCTTTCTTT.

V gene TRBV5-6 combines with J gene TRBJ2-7; a possible D gene is TRBD2 (6 bases). The germline V and J ends were trimmed by 4 bases and 2 bases, with 19 bases remaining between them. This CDR3 is built from 16 residues. CDR1 SGHDT and CDR2 YYEEEE come from the germline V gene. For the CDR3, the DNA is TGTGCCAGCAGCCTTGAGGCAGGGAGGAGACCCTACGAGCAGTACTTC. Its translation is CASSLEAGRRPYEQYF.

This clone was observed a few times. This CDR3 reads CASSLSGLPYRETQYF. As DNA, the CDR3 is TGTGCCAGCAGCCTATCGGGACTGCCCTACCGGGAGACCCAGTACTTC. The chain carries TRBV7-9 and TRBJ2-5; a possible D gene is TRBD2 (6 bases). V was pared by 5 bases and J by 5 bases, with 21 bases between. The CDR3 has 16 amino acids. Germline V gene sequence: CDR1 SEHNR, CDR2 FQNEAQ (reference sequence). Variable domain in full (rest from reference TRBV7-9 and TRBJ2-5): DTGVSQNPRHKITKRGQNVTFRCDPISEHNRLYWYRQTLGQGPEFLTYFQNEAQLEKSRLLSDRFSAERPKGSFSTLEIQRTEQGDSAMYLCASSLSGLPYRETQYFGPGTRLLVL.

The V call is TRBV27, the J call TRBJ2-1, with D possibly TRBD2 on 5 matching bases. The germline V gene has CDR1 MNHEY and CDR2 SMNVEV (reference sequence). The ends were cut back, 1 base at V and 0 bases at J, with 13 bases in the middle. The CDR3 consists of 17 residues. The CDR3 reads CASSLLPGESSYNEQFF. CDR3 coding DNA: TGTGCCAGCAGTTTATTACCCGGGGAGAGCTCCTACAATGAGCAGTTCTTC.

The chain carries TRBV30 and TRBJ2-3; 9 positions agree with TRBD1. CDR3 length equals 14 residues. CDR1 is GTSNPN, CDR2 SVGIG, per germline (reference sequence). With V trimmed by 4 bases and J by 1 base, 3 bases remained unmatched. This CDR3 reads CAWMGTGRTDTQYF. The CDR3 bases are TGTGCCTGGATGGGGACAGGGCGCACAGATACGCAGTATTTT. The full variable domain, with the rest looked up from reference TRBV30 and TRBJ2-3, is SQTIHQWPATLVQPVGSPLSLECTVEGTSNPNLYWYRQAAGRGLQLLFYSVGIGQISSEVPQNLSASRPQDRQFILSSKKLLLSDSGFYLCAWMGTGRTDTQYFGPGTRLTVL.

The genes are TRBV29-1 and TRBJ2-5, with D maybe TRBD1 (5 bases). Trimming removed 4 bases from V and 2 bases from J, with 14 bases in between. CDR3 size: 14 residues. Per the germline V gene, CDR1 is SQVTM and CDR2 is ANQGSEA. The CDR3 spells CSVVMAGSQETQYF. The DNA of the CDR3 is TGCAGCGTTGTTATGGCAGGGTCGCAAGAGACCCAGTACTTC.

In its sample, this clone was seen a few times. The V and J genes are TRBV29-1 and TRBJ1-2; the match to TRBD1 covers 7 bases. The V gene's germline CDR1 is SQVTM and CDR2 ANQGSEA. CDR3 length equals 12 residues. V shed 7 bases, J shed 7 bases, and the junction held 9 bases outside the gene matches. CDR3: CSGVRQGRGYTF. CDR3 DNA sequence: TGCAGCGGTGTAAGACAGGGTCGTGGCTACACCTTC.

This clone occurred a few times. V gene TRBV19 combines with J gene TRBJ2-7, with a possible D match to TRBD2 (6 bases). CDR1 is LNHDA and CDR2 is SQIVND in the germline V gene (reference sequence). This CDR3 contains 11 residues. Trimming took 11 bases from V and 2 from J, leaving 10 bases between them. The CDR3 DNA reads TGTGCCGCCGGGGGACCCTACGAGCAGTACTTC. It specifies CAAGGPYEQYF.

The sample holds a few counts of this clone. This same CDR3 is encoded by further DNA sequences in the sample. The chain uses TRBV5-6 and TRBJ2-7; D remains unclear. The V end was cut by 2 bases, the J end by 4 bases, with 7 bases between. This CDR3 region has 12 residues. Germline-derived CDR1 and CDR2 are SGHDT and YYEEEE. The CDR3 loop is CASSLSGYEQYF. CDR3 nucleotides: TGTGCCAGCAGCTTATCCGGGTACGAGCAGTACTTC.

This clone was seen a handful of times. The chain carries TRBV27 and TRBJ1-3, with 8 nucleotides matching TRBD1. Germline V gene lookup returns CDR1 MNHEY and CDR2 SMNVEV (reference sequence). The CDR3 sequence is 16 residues long. V shed 6 bases and J 0 bases; nucleotides not matched to a gene: 7. In nucleotides, the CDR3 is TGTGCCAGCAGGCAGGGACAGGCCGACTCTGGAAACACCATATATTTT. Translation: CASRQGQADSGNTIYF.

This chain joins TRBV5-1 and TRBJ2-1; 9 bases map to TRBD2. From germline, CDR1 is SGHRS and CDR2 YFSETQ. V shed 4 bases, J shed 0 bases, and the junction held 2 bases outside the gene matches. CDR3 size: 15 residues. CDR3 protein: CASSPSGASYNEQFF. The CDR3 DNA reads as TGCGCCAGCAGCCCTAGCGGGGCCTCCTACAATGAGCAGTTCTTC.

This clone was picked up a small number of times. The chain is built from TRBV9 and TRBJ2-2; possible D gene TRBD2, 6 bases. V gave up 0 bases and J gave up 2 bases, with 8 bases separating them. The CDR3 is 15 amino acids. From germline, CDR1 is SGDLS and CDR2 YYNGEE. CDR3 nucleotides: TGTGCCAGCAGCGTAGCGGGGGAAAACACCGGGGAGCTGTTTTTT. Translated: CASSVAGENTGELFF.

This clone was observed a few times. The J gene is TRBJ2-3, the V gene TRBV5-1, with 8 bases that match TRBD1. J was trimmed by 1 base and V by 4 bases; bases with no gene match: 5. This CDR3 spans 15 amino acids. Germline V gene sequence: CDR1 SGHRS, CDR2 YFSETQ. The CDR3 loop reads CASSPGGLGTDTQYF. CDR3 in DNA: TGCGCCAGCAGCCCAGGGGGCCTTGGCACAGATACGCAGTATTTT.

The chain employs TRBV28 and TRBJ1-2, with a weak D call TRBD1 (6 bases). V was cut by 3 bases and J by 1 base, with 15 bases left in between. Per the germline V gene, CDR1 is MDHEN and CDR2 is SYDVKM. CDR3 length: 16 residues. CDR3 protein: CASSLAGGELNYGYTF. The CDR3 DNA reads TGTGCCAGCAGTTTGGCCGGGGGCGAGCTTAACTATGGCTACACCTTC.

The rearrangement joins TRBV7-2 to TRBJ2-5; 8 positions match TRBD2. The V gene end was trimmed by 2 bases and the J gene end by 5 bases; junction bases not matched to a gene: 10. The CDR3 spans 16 residues. CDR1 is SGHTA, CDR2 FQGNSA, per germline. CDR3 amino acids: CASSLLAGGGPETQYF. CDR3 in DNA: TGTGCCAGCAGCTTACTAGCGGGCGGAGGACCGGAGACCCAGTACTTC.

This clone came up a few times. Other DNA sequences in this specimen translate into the identical CDR3. V usage is TRBV7-2 and J usage is TRBJ2-3; D gene uncertain. This CDR3 spans 11 amino acids. The V end lost 5 bases, the J end lost 6 bases, and 6 bases lay between the germline ends. Per germline, CDR1 SGHTA and CDR2 FQGNSA. CDR3: CASSLADTQYF. For the CDR3, the DNA is TGTGCCAGCAGCCTTGCGGATACGCAGTATTTT.

The V call is TRBV4-2, the J call TRBJ1-3; D call uncertain. CDR3 length: 16 amino acids. CDR1 is LGHNA and CDR2 is YNFKEQ in the germline V gene. V was cut by 0 bases and J by 4 bases, with 13 bases left in between. CDR3: CASSQDHSVSGNTIYF. Here the CDR3 DNA reads TGTGCCAGCAGCCAAGATCATTCGGTCTCCGGAAACACCATATATTTT.

This clone was seen more than once but under ten times. The chain joins TRBV29-1 to TRBJ1-1, with D maybe TRBD1 (6 bases). This CDR3 is 12 amino acids long. Trimming removed 4 bases from V and 4 bases from J, with 10 bases in between. CDR1 and CDR2 (germline): SQVTM, ANQGSEA. The DNA for the CDR3 is TGCAGCGTTGGTAGGGGGGGCACTGAAGCTTTCTTT. Protein: CSVGRGGTEAFF.

This clone was observed a handful of times. The chain is built from TRBV5-4 and TRBJ2-6; no clear D. The CDR3 loop spans 14 amino acids. Germline V gene lookup returns CDR1 SGHNT and CDR2 YYREEE (reference sequence). Trimming left V 6 bases short and J 0 bases short, with 7 bases between. The chain's CDR3 is CASMPNSGANVLTF. The CDR3, as DNA: TGTGCCAGCATGCCCAACTCTGGGGCCAACGTCCTGACTTTC. Together with reference TRBV5-4 and TRBJ2-6, the CDR3 gives the full variable domain: ETGVTQSPTHLIKTRGQQVTLRCSSQSGHNTVSWYQQALGQGPQFIFQYYREEENGRGNFPPRFSGLQFPNYSSELNVNALELDDSALYLCASMPNSGANVLTFGAGSRLTVL.

This clone was observed a few times. The chain joins TRBV27 to TRBJ1-2; no clear D. Trimming stripped 4 bases from V and 8 bases from J, with 17 bases between. Germline assignment: CDR1 MNHEY and CDR2 SMNVEV (reference sequence). The CDR3 loop spans 14 amino acids. The CDR3 region is CASSSRDRLGGYTF. The DNA of the CDR3 is TGTGCCAGCAGTTCTCGGGATCGCTTAGGGGGCTACACCTTC.

J is TRBJ1-1 and V is TRBV29-1; tentatively, D is TRBD1 (5 bases). V lost 4 bases to trimming and J lost 1 base, with 13 bases between them. CDR1 is SQVTM, CDR2 ANQGSEA, per germline. This CDR3 has 14 residues. The CDR3 protein is CSVVVQGTNTEAFF. The CDR3 nucleotides are TGCAGCGTTGTGGTTCAGGGAACGAACACTGAAGCTTTCTTT.

A few counts support this clone. The sample holds other DNA sequences that translate to the same CDR3. The chain has TRBV29-1 and TRBJ1-1; D unclear. Looked up from germline, CDR1 is SQVTM and CDR2 is ANQGSEA. There are 11 residues in the CDR3. V gave up 7 bases and J gave up 1 base, with 7 bases separating them. CDR3 amino acids: CSARENTEAFF. As DNA, the CDR3 is TGCAGCGCCCGGGAGAACACTGAAGCTTTCTTT.

This clone was recorded a few times. The chain uses TRBV7-9 and TRBJ2-5; D not certain. The CDR3 is 10 residues long. Germline values: CDR1 SEHNR, CDR2 FQNEAQ (reference sequence). Trimming removed 6 bases from V and 4 bases from J, with 3 bases in between. The DNA of the CDR3 is TGTGCCAGCAGGTCAGAGACCCAGTACTTC. Amino acid sequence: CASRSETQYF.

The chain combines TRBV5-6 with TRBJ2-1; D call uncertain. The V and J ends lost 3 bases and 8 bases respectively, with 12 bases between them. CDR3 length: 13 amino acids. In germline, CDR1 is SGHDT, CDR2 YYEEEE. The CDR3 loop reads CASSSNELYEQFF. CDR3 nucleotides: TGTGCCAGCAGCTCGAACGAGCTGTATGAGCAGTTCTTC.

V gene TRBV14 combines with J gene TRBJ1-2; 12 bases line up with TRBD1. The J segment lost 6 bases and the V segment lost 6 bases, leaving 14 bases of the junction unmatched. Germline V gives CDR1 SGHDN, CDR2 FVKESK. The CDR3 totals 17 residues. CDR3 nucleotide sequence: TGTGCCAGCAGTAAATTCGGGACAGGGGGCGGCGGGAATGGCTACACCTTC. This gives the protein CASSKFGTGGGGNGYTF.

J is TRBJ2-1 and V is TRBV11-3, with D hard to call. CDR1 and CDR2 from the germline V gene are SGHNT and YENEEA. CDR3 length: 15 residues. V was trimmed by 1 base and J by 11 bases, leaving 18 bases between them. The CDR3 loop reads CASSLGGTSPTKQFF. The CDR3 DNA reads as TGTGCCAGCAGCTTAGGGGGTACCTCCCCGACCAAGCAGTTCTTC.